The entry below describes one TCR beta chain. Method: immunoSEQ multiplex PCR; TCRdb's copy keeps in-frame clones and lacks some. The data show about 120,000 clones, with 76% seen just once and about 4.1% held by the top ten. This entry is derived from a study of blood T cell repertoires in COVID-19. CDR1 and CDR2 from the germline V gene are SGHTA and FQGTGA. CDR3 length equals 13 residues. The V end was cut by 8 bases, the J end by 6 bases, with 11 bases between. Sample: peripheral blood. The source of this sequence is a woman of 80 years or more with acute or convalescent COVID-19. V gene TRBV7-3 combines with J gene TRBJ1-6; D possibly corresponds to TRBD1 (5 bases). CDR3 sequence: CASGAFSNSPLHF. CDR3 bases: TGTGCCAGCGGGGCTTTCTCTAATTCACCCCTCCACTTT.